These T cell receptor beta chains were read from a single sample in a study of blood T cell repertoires in COVID-19. Produced via immunoSEQ multiplex PCR; TCRdb's table is partial and in-frame only. Found here are around 66,000 clones, over 75% of them singletons; the top ten hold roughly 7%. Sample: peripheral blood. These TCRs come from a man aged 55 to 69 with acute or convalescent COVID-19. CDR3s include the opening cysteine and the closing phenylalanine or tryptophan. The order of the fields is J gene, V gene, D gene, CDR3 length, clone size, CDR3 protein, CDR3 DNA. The D gene is left open where the match is weak. Only part of the rows carry a size: once, few, many, or a class if the clone is expanded.

TRBJ1-5	TRBV19	TRBD1	16	NA	CASIPTGGIGNQPQHF	TGTGCCAGTATTCCCACAGGGGGTATAGGCAATCAGCCCCAGCATTTT
TRBJ2-1	TRBV19	TRBD1	13	NA	CASRRTGGDEQFF	TGTGCCAGTAGGAGGACAGGGGGGGATGAGCAGTTCTTC
TRBJ2-1	TRBV19	TRBD2	16	NA	CASSQWTSGVNNEQFF	TGTGCCAGTAGCCAGTGGACTAGCGGGGTAAACAATGAGCAGTTCTTC
TRBJ2-3	TRBV25-1	NA	17	few	CASSDPQVRASTDTQYF	TGTGCCAGCAGTGACCCGCAGGTCCGCGCTAGCACAGATACGCAGTATTTT
TRBJ1-1	TRBV5-1	NA	14	NA	CASSLDTTNTEAFF	TGCGCCAGCAGCTTGGATACAACGAACACTGAAGCTTTCTTT
TRBJ1-2	TRBV5-1	TRBD1	13	NA	CASRSGGTYGYTF	TGCGCCAGCAGGTCAGGGGGAACCTATGGCTACACCTTC
TRBJ2-3	TRBV6-5	NA	14	NA	CASSGGRRTDTQYF	TGTGCCAGCAGCGGGGGAAGACGCACAGATACGCAGTATTTT
TRBJ1-2	TRBV4-2	NA	14	NA	CASSQDSGSYGYTF	TGTGCCAGCAGCCAAGATTCTGGGAGCTATGGCTACACCTTC
TRBJ1-1	TRBV5-1	NA	14	NA	CASSLETGIPEAFF	TGCGCCAGCAGCTTGGAAACAGGGATACCTGAAGCTTTCTTT
TRBJ2-7	TRBV5-1	TRBD2	14	NA	CASSRRTSWDEQYF	TGCGCCAGCAGCAGGAGGACTAGCTGGGACGAGCAGTACTTC
TRBJ1-2	TRBV19	TRBD1	14	NA	CASSTDRGRYGYTF	TGTGCCAGTAGTACGGACAGGGGAAGGTATGGCTACACCTTC
TRBJ2-2	TRBV9	TRBD2	17	NA	CASSVAVAGGVPGELFF	TGTGCCAGCAGCGTAGCGGTAGCGGGGGGGGTCCCCGGGGAGCTGTTTTTT
TRBJ1-2	TRBV14	NA	15	NA	CASSKRRETTYGYTF	TGTGCCAGCAGCAAGAGGCGAGAAACTACCTATGGCTACACCTTC
TRBJ2-3	TRBV19	TRBD2	15	NA	CASSQTSGAEYTQYF	TGTGCCAGTAGCCAAACTAGCGGGGCTGAATATACGCAGTATTTT
TRBJ1-2	TRBV28	TRBD1	15	NA	CASSFHGTGRDGYTF	TGTGCCAGCAGTTTCCATGGGACAGGGCGGGATGGCTACACCTTC
TRBJ2-3	TRBV7-3	TRBD2	17	NA	CASSRSALRGDTDTQYF	TGTGCCAGCAGCCGGAGTGCGTTGCGGGGGGACACAGATACGCAGTATTTT
TRBJ1-3	TRBV3-1/TRBV3-2	NA	17	NA	CASSQGSWTASGNTIYF	TGTGCCAGCAGCCAAGGGTCTTGGACAGCCTCTGGAAACACCATATATTTT
TRBJ2-1	TRBV7-8	NA	14	NA	CASSFRDNYNEQFF	TGTGCCAGCAGCTTCCGGGACAACTACAATGAGCAGTTCTTC
TRBJ1-1	TRBV9	NA	16	NA	CASSYRGGVENTEAFF	TGTGCCAGCAGCTACCGAGGAGGAGTGGAGAACACTGAAGCTTTCTTT
TRBJ1-5	TRBV19	TRBD1	15	NA	CASRPTGEGRQPQHF	TGTGCCAGTAGACCGACAGGGGAGGGAAGACAGCCCCAGCATTTT
TRBJ2-1	TRBV7-3	TRBD2	17	medium-sized	CASSSTPSGGANNEQFF	TGTGCCAGCAGCTCAACCCCTAGCGGGGGGGCCAACAATGAGCAGTTCTTC
TRBJ1-2	TRBV5-1	TRBD1	15	NA	CASSLEGAKLYGYTF	TGCGCCAGCAGCTTGGAGGGGGCAAAGTTGTATGGCTACACCTTC
TRBJ1-5	TRBV7-9	NA	15	NA	CASSFGGSSNQPQHF	TGTGCCAGCAGCTTCGGCGGATCTAGCAATCAGCCCCAGCATTTT
TRBJ1-5	TRBV6-6	TRBD1	15	NA	CASSYQDRDNQPQHF	TGTGCCAGCAGTTACCAGGACAGGGACAATCAGCCCCAGCATTTT
TRBJ1-1	TRBV6-5	TRBD1	14	once	CASILGQANTEAFF	TGTGCCAGCATTCTCGGACAGGCCAACACTGAAGCTTTCTTT
TRBJ1-5	TRBV5-5	TRBD1	15	NA	CASSLRQGWNQPQHF	TGTGCCAGCAGCTTGCGACAGGGGTGGAATCAGCCCCAGCATTTT
TRBJ1-5	TRBV9	TRBD1	14	NA	CASSGGQGAQPQHF	TGTGCCAGCAGCGGGGGGCAGGGGGCACAGCCCCAGCATTTT
TRBJ1-1	TRBV30	NA	18	NA	CAWSARIQTGIMNTEAFF	TGTGCCTGGAGTGCCCGAATTCAAACAGGGATCATGAACACTGAAGCTTTCTTT
TRBJ1-2	TRBV7-8	NA	13	NA	CASSPTANYGYTF	TGTGCCAGCAGCCCAACAGCTAACTATGGCTACACCTTC
TRBJ1-4	TRBV5-1	NA	16	NA	CASSLASPTTNEKLFF	TGCGCCAGCAGCTTGGCTAGTCCAACAACTAATGAAAAACTGTTTTTT
TRBJ1-1	TRBV7-2	NA	16	once	CASSSTEERMNTEAFF	TGTGCCAGCAGCTCGACGGAGGAGCGCATGAACACTGAAGCTTTCTTT
TRBJ1-5	TRBV19	NA	14	few	CASSISQRNQPQHF	TGTGCCAGTAGTATCAGCCAGAGGAATCAGCCCCAGCATTTT
TRBJ2-1	TRBV6-6	TRBD2	13	NA	CASSLAGSNEQFF	TGTGCCAGCAGTTTAGCGGGAAGCAATGAGCAGTTCTTC
TRBJ1-6	TRBV5-1	NA	14	NA	CASSFDGRRSPLHF	TGCGCCAGCAGCTTCGATGGCCGGAGGTCACCCCTCCACTTT
TRBJ1-5	TRBV6-5	NA	16	NA	CASSYGGLGSNQPQHF	TGTGCCAGCAGTTACGGGGGCCTAGGAAGCAATCAGCCCCAGCATTTT
TRBJ2-7	TRBV25-1	TRBD1	14	NA	CASFMGQGTYEQYF	TGTGCCAGCTTTATGGGACAGGGTACCTACGAGCAGTACTTC
TRBJ1-6	TRBV5-1	NA	14	NA	CASSLDWSNSPLHF	TGCGCCAGCAGCTTGGACTGGAGTAATTCACCCCTCCACTTT
TRBJ1-1	TRBV5-1	NA	14	NA	CASGLDGTNTEAFF	TGCGCCAGCGGACTGGACGGTACGAACACTGAAGCTTTCTTT
TRBJ1-5	TRBV5-1	TRBD1	15	few	CASSLAGGNNQPQHF	TGCGCCAGCAGCTTGGCAGGGGGAAACAATCAGCCCCAGCATTTT
TRBJ1-3	TRBV10-1	NA	16	NA	CASSESPGLSGNTIYF	TGCGCCAGCAGTGAGTCGCCCGGACTCTCTGGAAACACCATATATTTT
TRBJ1-2	TRBV5-3	NA	15	NA	CARSLARGQNYGYTF	TGTGCCAGAAGCTTGGCTAGGGGCCAAAACTATGGCTACACCTTC
TRBJ2-7	TRBV6-5	TRBD1	14	NA	CASAWTGGQYEQYF	TGTGCCAGCGCCTGGACAGGGGGCCAGTACGAGCAGTACTTC
TRBJ1-2	TRBV19	TRBD1	15	NA	CASSSPGQGNYGYTF	TGTGCCAGTAGTTCACCGGGACAGGGGAACTATGGCTACACCTTC
TRBJ1-1	TRBV5-6	NA	15	NA	CASFLSPVRGAEAFF	TGTGCCAGCTTCCTGAGCCCGGTTCGTGGAGCTGAAGCTTTCTTT
TRBJ1-5	TRBV3-1/TRBV3-2	NA	17	NA	CASSQGPPGDSNQPQHF	TGTGCCAGCAGCCAAGGACCCCCGGGGGATAGCAATCAGCCCCAGCATTTT
TRBJ2-7	TRBV6-5	NA	15	NA	CASSYKASSNGEQYF	TGTGCCAGCAGTTACAAAGCGAGCTCCAATGGGGAGCAGTACTTC
TRBJ2-3	TRBV7-9	TRBD2	16	few	CAASRSGRGGTDTQYF	TGTGCCGCTAGTCGGAGTGGGCGGGGGGGCACAGATACGCAGTATTTT
TRBJ2-5	TRBV11-2	NA	14	NA	CASSFARGQETQYF	TGTGCCAGCAGCTTCGCCCGGGGCCAAGAGACCCAGTACTTC
TRBJ2-5	TRBV5-5	TRBD1	15	NA	CASSFFQGAQETQYF	TGTGCCAGCAGCTTCTTTCAGGGGGCCCAAGAGACCCAGTACTTC
TRBJ2-1	TRBV6-5	NA	15	few	CASSRFPKEYNEQFF	TGTGCCAGCAGCCGTTTCCCTAAGGAGTACAATGAGCAGTTCTTC
TRBJ1-4	TRBV19	TRBD1	15	once	CASRNQGTGGEKLFF	TGTGCCAGTAGAAACCAAGGGACAGGGGGAGAAAAACTGTTTTTT
TRBJ1-1	TRBV6-5	NA	11	NA	CASTKGKSAFF	TGTGCCAGCACCAAGGGGAAATCAGCTTTCTTT
TRBJ2-7	TRBV4-3	TRBD1	15	NA	CASSQVGQGVHEQYF	TGCGCCAGCAGCCAAGTGGGACAGGGGGTACACGAGCAGTACTTC
TRBJ1-2	TRBV15	NA	15	NA	CATSRDQQEYDGYTF	TGTGCCACCAGCAGAGATCAACAGGAGTACGATGGCTACACCTTC
TRBJ1-4	TRBV5-6	NA	13	NA	CASSEATNEKLFF	TGTGCCAGCAGCGAGGCAACTAATGAAAAACTGTTTTTT
TRBJ1-2	TRBV6-6	NA	13	NA	CASSRDTDYGYTF	TGTGCCAGCAGCCGGGACACGGACTATGGCTACACCTTC
TRBJ1-2	TRBV2	NA	15	NA	CASTPTPEVGYGYTF	TGTGCCAGCACTCCGACCCCGGAGGTTGGGTATGGCTACACCTTC
TRBJ2-5	TRBV20-1	TRBD1	17	NA	CSASAPINRGELETQYF	TGCAGTGCTAGTGCCCCGATAAACAGGGGCGAGCTGGAGACCCAGTACTTC
TRBJ1-5	TRBV7-2	NA	13	NA	CASSSQADQPQHF	TGTGCCAGCAGCTCACAGGCGGATCAGCCCCAGCATTTT
TRBJ2-7	TRBV9	TRBD2	16	NA	CASSVAFGLAGDEQYF	TGTGCCAGCAGCGTAGCTTTCGGACTAGCGGGGGACGAGCAGTACTTC